The source of this T cell receptor (beta chain) is a study of early T cells in non-severe SARS-CoV-2 infection. General study results and limits: Missing private and CD4 specificities, VDJdb matching favored anti-spike CD8 responses.

V was clipped by 5 bases and J by 2 bases, with 16 bases between them. The CDR3 is 15 residues long. In germline, CDR1 is PRHDT, CDR2 FYEKMQ (reference sequence). TCRdb fed the 5' RACE reads into MiXCR, producing one record per CDR3 protein. The sample carries 28,000 or so distinct CDR3 sequences, roughly 5% recorded once. This clonotype is medium-sized (0.01 to 0.1%) by share. What it recognizes is unknown. The chain employs TRBV13 and TRBJ2-7; TRBD2 is a possible D gene (5 bases). Sequencing was performed on whole blood. The receptor was isolated from an adult who was a healthcare worker with PCR-confirmed SARS-CoV-2 infection or an uninfected control (not recorded which). CDR3 DNA: TGTGCCAGCAGCCTCAGGACGGAGGAAACCTACGAGCAGTACTTC. Its translation: CASSLRTEETYEQYF.